These 12 T cell receptor beta chains came from one sample sequenced in a study of blood T cell repertoires in COVID-19. Only in-frame clones appear in the TCRdb table, and some are missing; sequencing was by immunoSEQ multiplex PCR. The data hold about 180,000 clones, with approximately 85% observed a single time. Sequencing used PBMCs or T cells enriched from blood (not recorded which). These receptors were collected from a man aged 35 to 55 who had recovered from COVID-19.

The chain has TRBV27 and TRBJ2-1, with a possible D match to TRBD2 (6 bases). Trimming pared 10 bases from V and 3 bases from J, leaving 16 bases between. Germline lookup yields CDR1 MNHEY and CDR2 SMNVEV (reference sequence). This CDR3 spans 14 amino acids. The CDR3 sequence is CATAEGGVYNEQFF. CDR3 sequence (DNA): TGTGCCACCGCAGAAGGAGGGGTCTACAATGAGCAGTTCTTC.

The chain carries TRBV29-1 and TRBJ2-1; the D gene is possibly TRBD1 (5 bases). Germline CDR1 SQVTM, CDR2 ANQGSEA. V was clipped by 5 bases and J by 5 bases, with 10 bases between them. This CDR3 contains 12 residues. The CDR3 bases are TGCAGCGTTTACAGGTGGAACAATGAGCAGTTCTTC. Translating it yields CSVYRWNNEQFF.

This clone has just a few counts. J is TRBJ2-7 and V is TRBV19; the D gene is possibly TRBD2 (6 bases). The ends were cut back, 3 bases at V and 3 bases at J, with 18 bases in the middle. The CDR3 runs to 16 residues. The germline gives CDR1 LNHDA, CDR2 SQIVND (reference sequence). CDR3 protein: CASSMTLRGNFYEQYF. CDR3 sequence (DNA): TGTGCCAGTAGTATGACCCTTCGGGGGAATTTCTACGAGCAGTACTTC.

The J gene is TRBJ1-1, the V gene TRBV9; TRBD1 agrees at 8 bases. The CDR3 consists of 15 residues. Germline V gene data show CDR1 as SGDLS and CDR2 as YYNGEE. The junction had 3 bases not matched to a gene; V was cut back by 1 base and J by 1 base. The CDR3 DNA follows: TGTGCCAGCAGCGTACAGGGGGCAGGGAACACTGAAGCTTTCTTT. Its protein product is CASSVQGAGNTEAFF. Full variable domain (rest looked up from reference TRBV9 and TRBJ1-1): DSGVTQTPKHLITATGQRVTLRCSPRSGDLSVYWYQQSLDQGLQFLIQYYNGEERAKGNILERFSAQQFPDLHSELNLSSLELGDSALYFCASSVQGAGNTEAFFGQGTRLTVV.

This clone has only a few counts. Here the CDR3 reads CAWNPLNTEAFF. DNA of the CDR3: TGTGCCTGGAATCCGTTGAACACTGAAGCTTTCTTT. The rearrangement links TRBV30 to TRBJ1-1, with D uncertain. V was pared by 4 bases and J by 0 bases, with 6 bases between. CDR1 and CDR2 (germline): GTSNPN, SVGIG (reference sequence). The CDR3 has 12 amino acids.

V is TRBV4-1 and J is TRBJ2-3; 14 bases match TRBD2. The J segment lost 0 bases and the V segment lost 1 base, leaving 6 bases of the junction unmatched. The CDR3 is 19 amino acids. Germline CDR1 MGHRA, CDR2 YSYEKL. CDR3 coding DNA: TGCGCCAGCAGCCAAGGGTGGACTAGCGGGGGGATGAGCACAGATACGCAGTATTTT. It encodes CASSQGWTSGGMSTDTQYF.

The count of this clone is one. The CDR3 is CASSLALGPGNTIYF. CDR3 nucleotides: TGTGCCAGCAGCTTAGCCCTGGGCCCTGGAAACACCATATATTTT. The chain uses TRBV7-2 and TRBJ1-3; D is undetermined. In germline, CDR1 is SGHTA, CDR2 FQGNSA. Trimming pared 0 bases from V and 2 bases from J, leaving 8 bases between. This CDR3 has 15 residues.

This clone was seen a few times. The V call is TRBV7-8, the J call TRBJ2-1, with TRBD2 identical over 8 bases. The CDR3 runs to 15 residues. The germline V gene encodes CDR1 SGHVS and CDR2 FQNEAQ. Germline trimming cut 7 bases from V and 4 bases from J; bases unmatched to any gene: 9. The CDR3, as DNA: TGTGCCAGCAACTTCGGGGGGGGTATGTACAATGAGCAGTTCTTC. Its translation: CASNFGGGMYNEQFF.

This rearrangement joins TRBV30 to TRBJ1-3; no reliable D call. The germline CDR1 and CDR2 sequences are GTSNPN and SVGIG (reference sequence). Between the trimmed V and J ends, which lost 1 base and 0 bases, there was a span of 10 bases. The CDR3 consists of 15 residues. In nucleotides, the CDR3 is TGTGCCTGGAGTGGAGAGGGATCCTCTGGAAACACCATATATTTT. Protein sequence: CAWSGEGSSGNTIYF.

The V and J genes are TRBV7-9 and TRBJ1-1, with a possible D match to TRBD1 (5 bases). The CDR3 runs to 15 residues. Trimming cost V 5 bases and J 6 bases, with 19 bases left between them. Germline values: CDR1 SEHNR, CDR2 FQNEAQ (reference sequence). In DNA, the CDR3 is TGTGCCAGCAGCCCCCCCCAGGGCACAGGCGCTGAAGCTTTCTTT. Translation: CASSPPQGTGAEAFF.

This clone was recorded once. V usage is TRBV12-3 or TRBV12-4 and J usage is TRBJ1-1; D is possibly TRBD1 (5 bases). V lost 3 bases, J lost 1 base, and 6 bases lay in between. The CDR3 totals 13 residues. The CDR3 sequence is CASSFRGNTEAFF. In DNA, the CDR3 is TGTGCCAGCAGTTTTAGGGGGAACACTGAAGCTTTCTTT.

The rearrangement links TRBV6-5 to TRBJ2-1; 10 bases line up with TRBD2. The CDR3 has 15 amino acids. Germline V lookup: CDR1 MNHEY, CDR2 SVGAGI. V was pared by 6 bases and J by 8 bases, with 10 bases of the junction left unmatched. In DNA, the CDR3 is TGTGCCAGCAGGACGACTAGCGGGCTTTTCGATGAGCAGTTCTTC. It encodes CASRTTSGLFDEQFF.